The present T cell receptor (beta chain) was sequenced within a study of T cells after yellow fever vaccination. Unmatched junction bases numbered 7, after V lost 2 bases and J lost 1 base. CDR1 is MNHEY and CDR2 is SVGEGT in the germline V gene. This CDR3 region has 16 residues. In this sample, this clonotype turned up a few times. Its antigen is unknown. Study results and caveats: Most primary-vaccination clones reappeared after the booster (about 95% CD4, 88% CD8).

TCRdb re-called the 5' RACE reads through MiXCR, storing one row per CDR3 protein. The table has fewer than 650,000 distinct CDR3 sequences, 21% seen once. This clonotype was sampled from a man aged 18 to 29 who received the YFV17D yellow fever vaccine. V gene TRBV6-2 or TRBV6-3 combines with J gene TRBJ2-7, with 8 bases that match TRBD1. The sequencing used PBMCs, collected approximately 22 days after the first yellow fever vaccination. CDR3 protein: CASSYGWTGRSYEQYF. The CDR3 coding sequence is TGTGCCAGCAGTTACGGGTGGACAGGGCGGTCCTACGAGCAGTACTTC.